What follows are 12 T cell receptor beta chains derived from one specimen sequenced in a study of beta chain features in type 1 diabetes. The whole isolated RNA underwent reverse transcription, so sequencing captured expressed TCRB transcripts. Only in-frame clones appear in the TCRdb table, and some are missing; sequencing was by immunoSEQ multiplex PCR. The sample lists more than 60,000 clones, about 61% occurring once. Sequencing was done on a sample of Tregs from blood. Receptor source: a woman between 18 and 29 years old in good health.

The chain couples TRBV4-2 to TRBJ2-6; 10 nucleotides align to TRBD1. Germline-derived CDR1 and CDR2 are LGHNA and YNFKEQ. The V gene end was trimmed by 1 base and the J gene end by 2 bases; junction bases not matched to a gene: 8. CDR3 size: 19 residues. CDR3 sequence (DNA): TGTGCCAGCAGCCAAGTAACCGGGACAGGGGCCCCTGGGGCCAACGTCCTGACTTTC. This gives the protein CASSQVTGTGAPGANVLTF.

This chain connects TRBV28 to TRBJ1-1; D gene uncertain. The CDR3 is 15 amino acids. CDR1 is MDHEN, CDR2 SYDVKM, per germline. V lost 6 bases and J lost 2, with 16 bases in between. The CDR3 DNA reads as TGTGCCAGCAGCCAGCCGACTAGTCTAAACACTGAAGCTTTCTTT. The encoded protein is CASSQPTSLNTEAFF.

This chain uses TRBV18 with TRBJ2-5; D not certain. The closer fit of TRBJ2-7 to the DNA end suggests the J call may be wrong. This CDR3 is 15 amino acids long. Germline loops: CDR1 KGHSH, CDR2 LQKENI. The CDR3 bases are TGTGCCAGCTCACCCAGCGTTACCAGCTCCTACGAGCAGTACTTC. Its translation is CASSPSVTSSYEQYF.

The V and J genes are TRBV6-6 and TRBJ1-1, with D perhaps TRBD1 (5 bases). CDR3 length equals 13 residues. Trimming cost V 4 bases and J 0 bases, with 6 bases left between them. The germline CDR1 and CDR2 sequences are MNHNY and SVGAGI (reference sequence). The CDR3 reads CASSSTVNTEAFF. The CDR3 region has the DNA TGTGCCAGCAGTTCGACAGTGAACACTGAAGCTTTCTTT.

The rearrangement joins TRBV7-2 to TRBJ1-2; D gene unclear. V was trimmed by 5 bases and J by 0 bases, leaving 10 bases between them. Germline CDR1 reads SGHTA; CDR2 reads FQGNSA. CDR3 length: 14 residues. The CDR3 is CASSPSTANYGYTF. DNA for the CDR3: TGTGCCAGCAGCCCTTCAACAGCTAACTATGGCTACACCTTC.

This clone was found once. This chain connects TRBV5-1 to TRBJ2-3, with D perhaps matching TRBD1 (6 bases). CDR1 and CDR2 (germline): SGHRS, YFSETQ. Trimming took 0 bases from V and 2 from J, leaving 10 bases between them. This CDR3 contains 15 residues. The DNA for the CDR3 is TGCGCCAGCAGCTTGGCTCCAGGGGACACAGATACGCAGTATTTT. This translates into CASSLAPGDTDTQYF. Combining the CDR3 with reference TRBV5-1 and TRBJ2-3 gives the whole variable domain KAGVTQTPRYLIKTRGQQVTLSCSPISGHRSVSWYQQTPGQGLQFLFEYFSETQRNKGNFPGRFSGRQFSNSRSEMNVSTLELGDSALYLCASSLAPGDTDTQYFGPGTRLTVL.

The rearrangement links TRBV6-5 to TRBJ1-5; 9 bases map to TRBD1. Germline V lookup: CDR1 MNHEY, CDR2 SVGAGI. There are 15 residues in the CDR3. J lost 6 bases, V lost 5 bases, and 8 bases had no gene match. Written as DNA, the CDR3 is TGTGCCAGCAGTAGGGACAGGGCGGGGGGTCAGCCCCAGCATTTT. Its protein product is CASSRDRAGGQPQHF.

V gene TRBV5-1 combines with J gene TRBJ2-5, with 7 bases that match TRBD1. This CDR3 has 14 amino acids. The V gene's germline CDR1 is SGHRS and CDR2 YFSETQ. Trimming removed 2 bases from V and 2 bases from J; junction bases left unmatched: 3. In DNA, the CDR3 is TGCGCCAGCAGCTTCGGACAGGCGCAAGAGACCCAGTACTTC. It encodes CASSFGQAQETQYF.

This chain connects TRBV7-9 to TRBJ2-7; 8 nucleotides align to TRBD1. This CDR3 has 15 residues. Germline lookup yields CDR1 SEHNR and CDR2 FQNEAQ (reference sequence). Trimming removed 5 bases from V and 2 bases from J; junction bases left unmatched: 8. The CDR3 sequence is CASSQGQAGTYEQYF. The CDR3 DNA reads as TGTGCCAGCAGCCAGGGACAGGCCGGAACCTACGAGCAGTACTTC.

V gene TRBV5-1 combines with J gene TRBJ2-5; 7 nucleotides match TRBD1. CDR1 is SGHRS and CDR2 is YFSETQ in the germline V gene. This CDR3 has 14 residues. The junction had 4 bases not matched to a gene; V was cut back by 4 bases and J by 1 base. The CDR3 here is CASSIGTVQETQYF. The CDR3 DNA follows: TGCGCCAGCAGCATCGGGACAGTCCAAGAGACCCAGTACTTC. Full variable domain (missing parts from reference TRBV5-1 and TRBJ2-5): KAGVTQTPRYLIKTRGQQVTLSCSPISGHRSVSWYQQTPGQGLQFLFEYFSETQRNKGNFPGRFSGRQFSNSRSEMNVSTLELGDSALYLCASSIGTVQETQYFGPGTRLLVL.

The genes are TRBV2 and TRBJ2-7; TRBD2 aligns across 8 bases. This CDR3 contains 14 residues. Losses at the gene ends were 6 bases for V and 0 bases for J; bases not matched to a gene: 4. Germline values: CDR1 SNHLY, CDR2 FYNNEI. The CDR3 here is CASSRGGNSYEQYF. CDR3 nucleotides: TGTGCCAGCAGCCGCGGGGGGAACTCCTACGAGCAGTACTTC.

The chain couples TRBV4-3 to TRBJ2-1; TRBD1 might be the D (6 bases). Germline V lookup: CDR1 LGHNA, CDR2 YSLEER. This CDR3 comprises 16 residues. V dropped 0 bases and J dropped 6 bases, with 15 bases sitting between them. The CDR3 reads CASSQDGAGAGNEQFF. The CDR3 DNA is TGCGCCAGCAGCCAAGATGGGGCAGGGGCCGGCAATGAGCAGTTCTTC.